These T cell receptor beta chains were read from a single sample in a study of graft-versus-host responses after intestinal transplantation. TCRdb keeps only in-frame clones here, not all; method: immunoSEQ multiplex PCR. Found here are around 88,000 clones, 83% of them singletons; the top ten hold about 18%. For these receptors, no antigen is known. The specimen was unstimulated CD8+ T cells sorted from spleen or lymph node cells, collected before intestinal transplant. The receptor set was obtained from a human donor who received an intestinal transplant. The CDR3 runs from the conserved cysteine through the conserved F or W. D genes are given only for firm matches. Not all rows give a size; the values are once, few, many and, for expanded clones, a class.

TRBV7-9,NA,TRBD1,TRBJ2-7,CASSQGQGGEQYF,TGTGCCAGCAGCCAGGGACAGGGGGGCGAGCAGTACTTC
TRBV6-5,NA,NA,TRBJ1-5,CASSNGQGNQPQHF,TGTGCCAGCAGTAACGGGCAGGGCAATCAGCCCCAGCATTTT
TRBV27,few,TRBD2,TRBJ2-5,CASSLRASSGTAQYF,TGTGCCAGCAGTTTGAGGGCGTCTAGCGGTACGGCCCAGTACTTC
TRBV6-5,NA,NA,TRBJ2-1,CASSYVGAGSGEQFF,TGTGCCAGCAGTTACGTGGGGGCCGGATCGGGTGAGCAGTTCTTC
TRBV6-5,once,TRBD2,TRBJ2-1,CASSPAGGEKFF,TGTGCCAGCAGTCCAGCGGGAGGGGAAAAGTTCTTC
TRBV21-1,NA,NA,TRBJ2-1,CASSKARDSSTYNEQFF,TGTGCCAGCAGCAAAGCGCGGGACAGTTCTACCTACAATGAGCAGTTCTTC
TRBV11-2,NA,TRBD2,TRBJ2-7,CASSLVGTSGYPYEQYF,TGTGCCAGCAGCTTAGTAGGGACTAGCGGGTATCCCTACGAGCAGTACTTC
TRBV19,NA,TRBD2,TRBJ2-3,CASSISGGTADTQYF,TGTGCCAGTAGTATCAGCGGGGGAACAGCAGATACGCAGTATTTT
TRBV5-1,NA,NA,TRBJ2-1,CASSVLRASNEQFF,TGCGCCAGCAGCGTCCTACGGGCCTCCAATGAGCAGTTCTTC
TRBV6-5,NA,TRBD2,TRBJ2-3,CASSYSGITDTQYF,TGTGCCAGCAGTTACAGCGGGATCACAGATACGCAGTATTTT
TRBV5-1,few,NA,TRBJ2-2,CASSLVPGGYTGELFF,TGCGCCAGCAGCTTGGTACCAGGGGGGTATACCGGGGAGCTGTTTTTT
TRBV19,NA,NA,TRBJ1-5,CASSWAIGPNQPQHF,TGTGCCAGTAGCTGGGCTATAGGTCCCAATCAGCCCCAGCATTTT
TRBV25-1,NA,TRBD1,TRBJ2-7,CASSDGDSPPYEQYF,TGTGCCAGCAGTGATGGGGACAGCCCGCCCTACGAGCAGTACTTC
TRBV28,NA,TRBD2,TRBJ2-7,CASSESGRGYEQYF,TGTGCCAGCAGTGAAAGCGGGAGAGGGTACGAGCAGTACTTC
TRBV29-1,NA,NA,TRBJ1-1,CSVALRPAENTEAFF,TGCAGCGTTGCCCTCCGACCAGCTGAGAACACTGAAGCTTTCTTT
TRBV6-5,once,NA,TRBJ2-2,CATLDSTGELFF,TGTGCCACCCTGGACAGCACCGGGGAGCTGTTTTTT
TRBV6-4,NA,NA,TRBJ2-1,CASSDSGSYNEQFF,TGTGCCAGCAGTGACTCAGGGTCCTACAATGAGCAGTTCTTC
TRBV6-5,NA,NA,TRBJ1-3,CASSYRLSSGNTIYF,TGTGCCAGCAGTTACAGACTGAGCTCTGGAAACACCATATATTTT
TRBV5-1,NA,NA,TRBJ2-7,CASSPWPGESYEQYF,TGCGCCAGCAGCCCCTGGCCGGGAGAGTCCTACGAGCAGTACTTC
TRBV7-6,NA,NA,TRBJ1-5,CASSLAAGIRTNQPQHF,TGTGCCAGCAGCTTAGCGGCGGGGATACGGACGAATCAGCCCCAGCATTTT
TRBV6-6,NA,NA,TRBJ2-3,CASSYSNSDTQYF,TGTGCCAGCAGTTACTCGAATTCGGATACGCAGTATTTT
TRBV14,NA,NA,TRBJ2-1,CASSQPLNYPYYNEQFF,TGTGCCAGCAGCCAACCTTTGAACTATCCATACTACAATGAGCAGTTCTTC